Each of the 23 T cell receptor beta chains below was sequenced from the same sample in a study of cytomegalovirus exposure and HLA in healthy donors. PCR involved 60 Vbeta and 13 Jbeta primers. TCRdb's table, derived via immunoSEQ multiplex PCR, lists solely in-frame clones and lacks some. Of approximately 160,000 clones listed, 70% are singletons. Sequencing was performed on PBMCs. These receptors all stem from a man younger than 35 in good health and CMV-seropositive.

The sample holds a few counts of this clone. This sequence joins TRBV11-2 and TRBJ2-3; weak D call: TRBD1 (6 bases). This CDR3 contains 14 residues. Between the trimmed V and J ends, which lost 4 bases and 2 bases, there was a span of 10 bases. Germline V CDR1 and CDR2: SGHAT, FQNNGV. CDR3 nucleotides: TGTGCCAGCAGCTCCGGGACAATCACAGATACGCAGTATTTT. This translates into CASSSGTITDTQYF.

The chain employs TRBV9 and TRBJ1-2; 10 nucleotides align to TRBD1. The V gene end was trimmed by 3 bases and the J gene end by 4 bases; junction bases not matched to a gene: 6. The CDR3 sequence is 15 residues long. CDR1 SGDLS and CDR2 YYNGEE come from the germline V gene. The CDR3: CASSARDRGVYGYTF. DNA for the CDR3: TGTGCCAGCAGCGCCCGGGACAGGGGCGTCTATGGCTACACCTTC.

V usage is TRBV29-1 and J usage is TRBJ2-1; a possible D gene is TRBD2 (5 bases). This CDR3 contains 15 residues. Trimming pared 3 bases from V and 3 bases from J, leaving 15 bases between. CDR1 SQVTM and CDR2 ANQGSEA come from the germline V gene. CDR3 sequence reads: CSVEEAPYNYNEQFF. DNA for the CDR3: TGCAGCGTTGAGGAGGCACCCTACAACTACAATGAGCAGTTCTTC.

This clone has just a few counts. The CDR3 DNA sequence: TGTGCCAGTAGCGGACAGGGGGATTCACCCCTCCACTTT. Its translation is CASSGQGDSPLHF. V usage is TRBV19 and J usage is TRBJ1-6; 10 bases line up with TRBD1. The CDR3 totals 13 residues. Germline CDR1 LNHDA, CDR2 SQIVND (reference sequence). V was clipped by 6 bases and J by 8 bases; unmatched bases: 1.

This rearrangement joins TRBV19 to TRBJ1-5, with 10 bases matching TRBD1. CDR3 size: 15 residues. V lost 6 bases to trimming and J lost 0 bases; unmatched junction nucleotides: 2. Germline V gene data show CDR1 as LNHDA and CDR2 as SQIVND (reference sequence). The CDR3 reads CASRRDRGSNQPQHF. DNA of the CDR3: TGTGCCAGTAGGCGGGACAGGGGTAGCAATCAGCCCCAGCATTTT.

The V and J genes are TRBV5-1 and TRBJ2-5; 9 positions match TRBD2. Per germline, CDR1 SGHRS and CDR2 YFSETQ. The CDR3 consists of 15 residues. With V trimmed by 3 bases and J by 3 bases, 6 bases remained unmatched. The CDR3 DNA reads TGCGCCAGCAGCTCCCCATTAGCGGGGGAAGAGACCCAGTACTTC. This gives the protein CASSSPLAGEETQYF.

This clone appeared a few times. The chain has TRBV5-1 and TRBJ1-1; D not certain. The CDR3 runs to 14 residues. Germline V lookup: CDR1 SGHRS, CDR2 YFSETQ. The V end lost 0 bases, the J end lost 3 bases, and 9 bases lay between the germline ends. The DNA for the CDR3 is TGCGCCAGCAGCTTGGAGGGCGGGGACACTGAAGCTTTCTTT. This translates into CASSLEGGDTEAFF. The variable domain in full, completed from reference TRBV5-1 and TRBJ1-1, reads KAGVTQTPRYLIKTRGQQVTLSCSPISGHRSVSWYQQTPGQGLQFLFEYFSETQRNKGNFPGRFSGRQFSNSRSEMNVSTLELGDSALYLCASSLEGGDTEAFFGQGTRLTVV.

The J gene is TRBJ2-3, the V gene TRBV13; TRBD2 matches at 7 bases. Trimming removed 6 bases from V and 6 bases from J; junction bases left unmatched: 12. The CDR3 runs to 15 residues. Germline values: CDR1 PRHDT, CDR2 FYEKMQ (reference sequence). CDR3 residues: CASSKRRGNWDTQYF. In nucleotides, the CDR3 is TGTGCCAGCAGTAAGAGGCGGGGGAACTGGGATACGCAGTATTTT.

V and J are TRBV19 and TRBJ1-2; D is unresolved. V lost 1 base to trimming and J lost 3 bases, with 9 bases between them. Germline assignment: CDR1 LNHDA and CDR2 SQIVND (reference sequence). The CDR3 consists of 14 residues. CDR3 DNA sequence: TGTGCCAGTAGTATAGGGGGTAGCGACTATGGCTACACCTTC. Amino acid sequence: CASSIGGSDYGYTF.

The genes are TRBV28 and TRBJ1-1, with a tentative D call TRBD1 (6 bases). This CDR3 is 15 amino acids long. V gave up 6 bases and J gave up 3 bases, with 17 bases separating them. Germline V gives CDR1 MDHEN, CDR2 SYDVKM. CDR3 amino acids: CASRSPQGLHTEAFF. CDR3 sequence (DNA): TGTGCCAGCAGGTCACCCCAGGGGTTGCACACTGAAGCTTTCTTT.

The chain links TRBV5-1 to TRBJ1-1, with D possibly matching TRBD1 (6 bases). There are 16 residues in the CDR3. V was cut by 4 bases and J by 3 bases, with 19 bases left in between. Germline loops: CDR1 SGHRS, CDR2 YFSETQ. The CDR3 DNA sequence: TGCGCCAGCAGCCCGCTTACAGGGACGGTGGACACTGAAGCTTTCTTT. This translates into CASSPLTGTVDTEAFF.

The chain couples TRBV30 to TRBJ1-3, with D unclear. Germline values: CDR1 GTSNPN, CDR2 SVGIG (reference sequence). The CDR3 spans 14 residues. The V end was cut by 0 bases, the J end by 0 bases, with 6 bases between. The CDR3 spells CAWSVQNSGNTIYF. CDR3 in DNA: TGTGCCTGGAGTGTACAAAACTCTGGAAACACCATATATTTT. Full variable domain (outside the CDR3, taken from reference TRBV30 and TRBJ1-3): SQTIHQWPATLVQPVGSPLSLECTVEGTSNPNLYWYRQAAGRGLQLLFYSVGIGQISSEVPQNLSASRPQDRQFILSSKKLLLSDSGFYLCAWSVQNSGNTIYFGEGSWLTVV.

This clone was picked up a small number of times. The chain uses TRBV15 and TRBJ1-1; weak D call: TRBD1 (5 bases). CDR1 is LNHNV, CDR2 YYDKDF, per germline (reference sequence). CDR3 length equals 13 residues. V was pared by 5 bases and J by 7 bases, with 14 bases between. CDR3 in amino acids: CATSEGRGFEAFF. The CDR3 region has the DNA TGTGCCACCAGCGAGGGGAGGGGTTTTGAAGCTTTCTTT. Combining the CDR3 with reference TRBV15 and TRBJ1-1 gives the whole variable domain DAMVIQNPRYQVTQFGKPVTLSCSQTLNHNVMYWYQQKSSQAPKLLFHYYDKDFNNEADTPDNFQSRRPNTSFCFLDIRSPGLGDTAMYLCATSEGRGFEAFFGQGTRLTVV.

This clone came up a few times. V is TRBV2 and J is TRBJ1-2, with 11 nucleotides matching TRBD1. Germline lookup yields CDR1 SNHLY and CDR2 FYNNEI. With 6 bases clipped from V and 3 bases from J, the junction kept 3 bases outside the gene matches. The CDR3 is 14 residues long. The CDR3 DNA sequence: TGTGCCAGCAGGGGACAGGGGGGACACTATGGCTACACCTTC. Protein product: CASRGQGGHYGYTF.

The chain combines TRBV7-2 with TRBJ1-1; D not certain. Germline V gene data show CDR1 as SGHTA and CDR2 as FQGNSA. Trimming left V 4 bases short and J 7 bases short, with 13 bases between. This CDR3 is built from 13 residues. The CDR3 nucleotides are TGTGCCAGCAGCTATGGGCAGGCTGGTGAAGCTTTCTTT. Amino acids: CASSYGQAGEAFF.

This clone turned up a few times. The rearrangement uses TRBV23-1 and TRBJ1-1; weak D call: TRBD1 (5 bases). TRBV23-1 is filed as an ORF, its function uncertain. CDR3 length: 16 amino acids. The V end was cut by 1 base, the J end by 4 bases, with 16 bases between. CDR3: CASSQLPWDRGTEAFF. The DNA of the CDR3 is TGCGCCAGCAGTCAATTGCCCTGGGATAGGGGCACTGAAGCTTTCTTT.

The chain joins TRBV11-3 to TRBJ1-1; tentatively, D is TRBD1 (5 bases). Germline lookup yields CDR1 SGHNT and CDR2 YENEEA. V was clipped by 5 bases and J by 8 bases, with 15 bases between them. The CDR3 sequence is 13 residues long. CDR3 coding DNA: TGTGCCAGCAGCGTAGGGGCCCTCGGCGAAGCTTTCTTT. Protein product: CASSVGALGEAFF. Full variable domain (outside the CDR3, taken from reference TRBV11-3 and TRBJ1-1): EAGVVQSPRYKIIEKKQPVAFWCNPISGHNTLYWYLQNLGQGPELLIRYENEEAVDDSQLPKDRFSAERLKGVDSTLKIQPAELGDSAVYLCASSVGALGEAFFGQGTRLTVV.

The chain recombines TRBV5-6 with TRBJ1-2; TRBD1 matches 11 bases. This CDR3 has 15 residues. V dropped 2 bases and J dropped 5; count of bases not matched to a gene: 5. Germline V gives CDR1 SGHDT, CDR2 YYEEEE. The chain's CDR3 is CASSFLGQGAYGYTF. The CDR3 region has the DNA TGTGCCAGCAGCTTTCTTGGACAGGGGGCTTATGGCTACACCTTC.

DNA for the CDR3: TGCGCCAGCAGCCAGCTAGGGGGGGCCTACAATGAGCAGTTCTTC. It specifies CASSQLGGAYNEQFF. This chain joins TRBV4-1 and TRBJ2-1, with a tentative D call TRBD2 (7 bases). The length of the CDR3 is 15 residues. V was trimmed by 3 bases and J by 2 bases, leaving 11 bases between them. Germline V CDR1 and CDR2: MGHRA, YSYEKL.

This clone has more than one count but fewer than ten. J is TRBJ2-2 and V is TRBV2, with D maybe TRBD1 (5 bases). Germline V gives CDR1 SNHLY, CDR2 FYNNEI. The CDR3 loop spans 12 amino acids. Trimming cost V 7 bases and J 3 bases, with 6 bases left between them. The CDR3 here is CASTQDTGELFF. The CDR3 region has the DNA TGTGCCAGCACACAGGACACCGGGGAGCTGTTTTTT.

This chain joins TRBV7-9 and TRBJ2-2; 8 bases align to TRBD1. This CDR3 region has 14 residues. V shed 5 bases and J 5 bases; nucleotides not matched to a gene: 4. The germline V gene has CDR1 SEHNR and CDR2 FQNEAQ (reference sequence). In nucleotides, the CDR3 is TGTGCCAGCAGCCTTCAGGGGGCGACCGGGGAGCTGTTTTTT. It encodes CASSLQGATGELFF.

The CDR3 region is CSAPGSDEQYV. The CDR3 nucleotides read TGCAGTGCCCCGGGGTCGGACGAGCAGTACGTC. The rearrangement uses TRBV20-1 and TRBJ2-7, with D tentatively TRBD2 (5 bases). CDR1 is DFQATT, CDR2 SNEGSKA, per germline (reference sequence). CDR3 length: 11 amino acids. V was cut by 6 bases and J by 5 bases, with 11 bases left in between.

The V gene is TRBV7-8, the J gene TRBJ1-2; possibly TRBD1 for D (6 bases). Trimming took off 5 bases at V and 8 bases at J, with 15 bases between the two ends. From germline, CDR1 is SGHVS and CDR2 FQNEAQ. The CDR3 consists of 13 residues. The CDR3 DNA follows: TGTGCCAGCAGCCTACAGGGCGAAGGGGGCTACACCTTC. Amino acids: CASSLQGEGGYTF.